The present TCR beta chain was sequenced within a study of T cells after yellow fever vaccination. Turning to the study itself: SMART-Seq v4 Ultra Low Input prepared libraries from low-cell fractions.

Findings of the study overall: Clonotypes shared by both compartments, CD4 and CD8, made up a small share. Booster sampling recovered most clones from primary vaccination (roughly 96% CD4, around 88% CD8). FACS-sorted repertoires could contain abundant clonotypes contaminating from the bulk population.

The germline V gene encodes CDR1 SNHLY and CDR2 FYNNEI. Trimming removed 6 bases from V and 2 bases from J, with 8 bases in between. The CDR3 consists of 13 residues. A word on this clonotype: Its cognate antigen is unknown.

TCRdb reanalysed the 5' RACE reads using MiXCR and keeps one entry per CDR3 protein. The profile covers about 220,000 distinct CDR3 sequences, with 2.5% to 3.5% appearing a single time and 2.5% to 3.5% taken by the ten largest. Material: CD4+ T cells sorted from PBMCs, obtained 10 days after the yellow fever booster vaccination. The receptor comes from a man aged 18 to 29 who received the YFV17D yellow fever vaccine. This chain uses TRBV2 with TRBJ1-3, with D maybe TRBD1 (5 bases). For the CDR3, the DNA is TGTGCCAGCAGGACAGATACTGGAAACACCATATATTTT. Translation: CASRTDTGNTIYF.